This TCR beta chain came from a study of T cells in Graves' hyperthyroidism and ophthalmopathy. This clonotype was seen ten or more times. Using RNA transcripts as the source, TCR beta CDR3 regions were amplified. Carried out on the TCR CDR3, a first-round RT-PCR used the HTBI primer set. TCRdb passed the multiplex PCR reads through MiXCR, listing each CDR3 protein once. The sample includes 350,000 to 450,000 distinct CDR3 sequences, roughly 15% of them seen just once. The sequence came from a young woman with Graves' hyperthyroidism that later progressed to Graves' ophthalmopathy. Sequencing input: blood.

CDR3 in DNA: TGTGCCAGCAGTTTAGACAGCCACTACGAGCAGTACTTC. It encodes CASSLDSHYEQYF. The chain employs TRBV27 and TRBJ2-7, with D tentatively TRBD1 (5 bases). In germline, CDR1 is MNHEY, CDR2 SMNVEV (reference sequence). V was clipped by 2 bases and J by 3 bases, with 8 bases between them. The CDR3 contains 13 residues.